This T cell receptor (beta chain) emerged from a study of blood T cell repertoires in COVID-19. V lost 5 bases, J lost 4 bases, and 14 bases lay in between. This CDR3 has 15 residues. Germline assignment: CDR1 SGHAT and CDR2 FQNNGV. The assay was immunoSEQ multiplex PCR, and TCRdb's table has in-frame clones only and misses some. The data show more than 200,000 clones, with roughly 91% seen just once and 3% to 4% held by the top ten. The receptor was derived from a young woman with acute COVID-19. The chain is built from TRBV11-2 and TRBJ2-2, with D possibly matching TRBD1 (5 bases). Sample: PBMCs or T cells enriched from blood (not recorded which). CDR3 amino acids: CASSTSRQGTGELFF. The CDR3 DNA reads as TGTGCCAGCAGCACTTCGAGGCAGGGCACCGGGGAGCTGTTTTTT.